The 20 T cell receptor beta chains below come from one sample, sequenced in a study of cytomegalovirus exposure and HLA in healthy donors. TCRdb's table, derived via immunoSEQ multiplex PCR, lists solely in-frame clones and lacks some. The table lists 90,000 to 140,000 clones, roughly nine tenths of them singletons. The sample comprised PBMCs. The receptors derive from a woman younger than 35 in good health and CMV-seropositive.

For the CDR3, the DNA is TGTGCCATCAGTGAGTTAGCAGGGTCTCGCTATGGCTACACCTTC. As protein: CAISELAGSRYGYTF. This chain connects TRBV10-3 to TRBJ1-2; the D gene is possibly TRBD1 (5 bases). Germline V lookup: CDR1 ENHRY, CDR2 SYGVKD. Trimming took 1 base from V and 4 from J, leaving 13 bases between them. The CDR3 is 15 amino acids.

The chain employs TRBV5-1 and TRBJ2-1, with D perhaps matching TRBD2 (6 bases). Germline lookup yields CDR1 SGHRS and CDR2 YFSETQ. Trimming left V 1 base short and J 7 bases short, with 12 bases between. CDR3 length: 14 amino acids. CDR3 nucleotide sequence: TGCGCCAGCAGCTTGTGGCCAGGGAGGAATGAGCAGTTCTTC. It specifies CASSLWPGRNEQFF.

The rearrangement uses TRBV18 and TRBJ2-7; D unresolved. V lost 3 bases and J 1 base, leaving 7 bases between the germline ends. CDR1 is KGHSH, CDR2 LQKENI, per germline. CDR3 length: 13 residues. The CDR3 spells CASSPPNSYEQYF. The CDR3 DNA reads as TGTGCCAGCTCACCCCCTAATTCCTACGAGCAGTACTTC.

The chain joins TRBV28 to TRBJ1-5, with a possible D match to TRBD1 (6 bases). V was pared by 7 bases and J by 6 bases, with 19 bases between. Germline V gene data show CDR1 as MDHEN and CDR2 as SYDVKM. This CDR3 has 15 amino acids. Written as DNA, the CDR3 is TGTGCCAGCACCACCCCGGGGCAGGGGTTTCAGCCCCAGCATTTT. Amino acid sequence: CASTTPGQGFQPQHF.

V gene TRBV5-4 combines with J gene TRBJ2-3; 9 bases match TRBD2. The CDR3 is 15 amino acids. V lost 6 bases, J lost 2 bases, and 7 bases stayed unmatched. Germline assignment: CDR1 SGHNT and CDR2 YYREEE (reference sequence). This chain's CDR3 is CASTNSGSYTDTQYF. The CDR3 region has the DNA TGTGCCAGCACAAATAGCGGGAGCTACACAGATACGCAGTATTTT. The full variable domain, its missing parts supplied by reference TRBV5-4 and TRBJ2-3, is ETGVTQSPTHLIKTRGQQVTLRCSSQSGHNTVSWYQQALGQGPQFIFQYYREEENGRGNFPPRFSGLQFPNYSSELNVNALELDDSALYLCASTNSGSYTDTQYFGPGTRLTVL.

V and J are TRBV27 and TRBJ1-5, with TRBD1 matching over 7 bases. Losses at the gene ends were 5 bases for V and 1 base for J; bases not matched to a gene: 8. The V gene's germline CDR1 is MNHEY and CDR2 SMNVEV (reference sequence). This CDR3 has 16 residues. The CDR3 nucleotides read TGTGCCAGCAGTCCATCGGACAGGATAAGCAATCAGCCCCAGCATTTT. It is translated as CASSPSDRISNQPQHF.

The V call is TRBV30, the J call TRBJ2-7, with TRBD1 as a possible D gene (5 bases). The CDR3 loop spans 12 amino acids. V was clipped by 3 bases and J by 4 bases, with 10 bases between them. Germline-derived CDR1 and CDR2 are GTSNPN and SVGIG (reference sequence). DNA for the CDR3: TGTGCCTGGAGAGCAGGGCGATACGAGCAGTACTTC. It specifies CAWRAGRYEQYF.

The chain has TRBV28 and TRBJ2-5; 7 bases match TRBD1. The CDR3 has 18 residues. With 1 base clipped from V and 2 bases from J, the junction kept 13 bases outside the gene matches. CDR1 and CDR2 from the germline V gene are MDHEN and SYDVKM. For the CDR3, the DNA is TGTGCCAGCAGTTTATACCGCAACTGGGACAGCAAGCAAGAGACCCAGTACTTC. Translated: CASSLYRNWDSKQETQYF. The variable domain in full, with the rest retrieved from reference TRBV28 and TRBJ2-5, is DVKVTQSSRYLVKRTGEKVFLECVQDMDHENMFWYRQDPGLGLRLIYFSYDVKMKEKGDIPEGYSVSREKKERFSLILESASTNQTSMYLCASSLYRNWDSKQETQYFGPGTRLLVL.

The gene calls are TRBV14 and TRBJ1-2; D remains ambiguous. The CDR3 has 15 residues. Germline assignment: CDR1 SGHDN and CDR2 FVKESK. Trimming cost V 2 bases and J 6 bases, with 16 bases left between them. CDR3 protein: CASSQYVREKNGYTF. Written as DNA, the CDR3 is TGTGCCAGCAGCCAATACGTGAGGGAGAAGAATGGCTACACCTTC.

The genes are TRBV6-6 and TRBJ2-7, with D tentatively TRBD2 (5 bases). Germline values: CDR1 MNHNY, CDR2 SVGAGI (reference sequence). This CDR3 has 12 residues. The ends were cut back, 7 bases at V and 2 bases at J, with 9 bases in the middle. The CDR3 loop is CASTDGTYEQYF. The CDR3 nucleotides are TGTGCCAGCACAGACGGGACCTACGAGCAGTACTTC.

The V and J genes are TRBV28 and TRBJ2-5, with 9 bases fitting TRBD2. Germline values: CDR1 MDHEN, CDR2 SYDVKM. The ends lost 7 bases at V and 2 bases at J; junction bases unmatched: 8. The CDR3 has 15 residues. Here the CDR3 reads CASKFSGGEQETQYF. The CDR3 DNA sequence: TGTGCCAGCAAGTTTAGCGGGGGAGAACAAGAGACCCAGTACTTC.

The chain recombines TRBV5-6 with TRBJ2-6, with D possibly being TRBD1 (6 bases). CDR3 size: 17 residues. V was shortened by 6 bases and J by 0 bases, with 16 bases between the two germline ends. Germline CDR1 SGHDT, CDR2 YYEEEE. The CDR3: CASTPKAGASGANVLTF. The CDR3 DNA sequence: TGTGCCAGCACCCCCAAGGCAGGGGCCTCTGGGGCCAACGTCCTGACTTTC.

The chain employs TRBV11-3 and TRBJ2-7, with TRBD2 identical over 15 bases. This CDR3 spans 13 amino acids. The germline gives CDR1 SGHNT, CDR2 YENEEA. With 10 bases clipped from V and 13 bases from J, the junction kept 11 bases outside the gene matches. CDR3 protein: CATSNGLAGGPYF. The CDR3 coding sequence is TGTGCCACCAGTAACGGACTAGCGGGAGGGCCATACTTC.

This clone has only one observation. V usage is TRBV12-5 and J usage is TRBJ2-4; the match to TRBD1 covers 7 bases. V lost 1 base to trimming and J lost 1 base; unmatched junction nucleotides: 4. This CDR3 has 16 amino acids. From germline, CDR1 is LGHNT and CDR2 FRNRAP. The CDR3 loop reads CASGLDDREAKNIQYF. The CDR3 coding sequence is TGTGCTAGTGGTTTGGATGACAGGGAGGCCAAAAACATTCAGTACTTC.

The chain links TRBV2 to TRBJ1-6, with D possibly being TRBD1 (6 bases). The CDR3 has 13 residues. Per germline, CDR1 SNHLY and CDR2 FYNNEI. Trimming pared 7 bases from V and 7 bases from J, leaving 11 bases between. CDR3 residues: CASTGQTNSPLHF. In DNA, the CDR3 is TGTGCCAGCACGGGACAAACAAATTCACCCCTCCACTTT.

This clone was counted once. The chain employs TRBV18 and TRBJ1-1; no clear D. Trimming shortened V by 3 bases and J by 0 bases, and 8 bases separated the two germline ends. This CDR3 is 14 amino acids long. CDR1 is KGHSH and CDR2 is LQKENI in the germline V gene. CDR3 coding DNA: TGTGCCAGCTCACCCGGCAGGATGAACACTGAAGCTTTCTTT. Translated, it gives CASSPGRMNTEAFF.

The V call is TRBV14, the J call TRBJ2-7; 8 nucleotides line up with TRBD2. The CDR3 has 14 residues. Germline CDR1 reads SGHDN; CDR2 reads FVKESK. The trim removed 6 bases at V and 2 bases at J, leaving 6 bases unmatched. The chain's CDR3 is CASSLAGRAYEQYF. The CDR3 nucleotides are TGTGCCAGCAGTTTAGCGGGAAGGGCCTACGAGCAGTACTTC.

The rearrangement joins TRBV18 to TRBJ1-1, with D maybe TRBD1 (6 bases). The CDR3 consists of 14 residues. The V gene's germline CDR1 is KGHSH and CDR2 LQKENI. V was clipped by 3 bases and J by 5 bases, with 13 bases between them. In nucleotides, the CDR3 is TGTGCCAGCTCACCCTACAGGGACCGTACTGAAGCTTTCTTT. Translating it yields CASSPYRDRTEAFF.

V is TRBV7-3 and J is TRBJ2-2; D is ambiguous. This CDR3 comprises 13 residues. Trimming pared 4 bases from V and 8 bases from J, leaving 11 bases between. The germline gives CDR1 SGHTA, CDR2 FQGTGA. In DNA, the CDR3 is TGTGCCAGCAGCTCCCCCCCCCGTGGGGAGCTGTTTTTT. It translates to CASSSPPRGELFF.

The rearrangement uses TRBV28 and TRBJ2-4, with 9 bases fitting TRBD1. The trim removed 5 bases at V and 7 bases at J, leaving 6 bases unmatched. CDR3 size: 14 residues. Germline-derived CDR1 and CDR2 are MDHEN and SYDVKM. The CDR3 reads CASSPTTGGNIQYF. CDR3 in DNA: TGTGCCAGCAGTCCGACGACAGGGGGGAACATTCAGTACTTC. Looking up the rest from reference TRBV28 and TRBJ2-4 gives the full variable domain: DVKVTQSSRYLVKRTGEKVFLECVQDMDHENMFWYRQDPGLGLRLIYFSYDVKMKEKGDIPEGYSVSREKKERFSLILESASTNQTSMYLCASSPTTGGNIQYFGAGTRLSVL.